These 10 T cell receptor beta chains share one sample of origin, sequenced in a study of blood T cell repertoires in COVID-19. Clones were read by immunoSEQ multiplex PCR, and TCRdb kept only the in-frame ones, dropping some. This sample has roughly 380,000 clones; about 90% occur once, and the top ten carry 2.5% to 3%. The sequenced sample was PBMCs or T cells enriched from blood (not recorded which). All receptors come from a woman aged 30 to 39 who had recovered from COVID-19.

The J gene is TRBJ1-5, the V gene TRBV16; tentatively, D is TRBD1 (5 bases). CDR1 is KGHSY and CDR2 is FQNENV in the germline V gene. The CDR3 sequence is 15 residues long. The V and J ends lost 3 bases and 3 bases respectively, with 12 bases between them. The DNA of the CDR3 is TGTGCCAGCAGCCAGGGGCAGCTCCTCAATCAGCCCCAGCATTTT. This codes for CASSQGQLLNQPQHF. The variable domain in full, completed from reference TRBV16 and TRBJ1-5, reads GEEVAQTPKHLVRGEGQKAKLYCAPIKGHSYVFWYQQVLKNEFKFLISFQNENVFDETGMPKERFSAKCLPNSPCSLEIQATKLEDSAVYFCASSQGQLLNQPQHFGDGTRLSIL.

The rearrangement uses TRBV28 and TRBJ1-1, with TRBD1 matching over 7 bases. There are 14 residues in the CDR3. J gave up 3 bases and V 6 bases, and 7 bases lay outside the gene matches. The V gene's germline CDR1 is MDHEN and CDR2 SYDVKM. The DNA for the CDR3 is TGTGCCAGCAGAAGAGGGGGCGACTACACTGAAGCTTTCTTT. It specifies CASRRGGDYTEAFF.

The chain employs TRBV18 and TRBJ2-1, with 10 bases matching TRBD2. The germline gives CDR1 KGHSH, CDR2 LQKENI. The CDR3 is 15 residues long. Germline trimming cut 3 bases from V and 8 bases from J; bases unmatched to any gene: 7. DNA for the CDR3: TGTGCCAGCTCACCGGCGCTAGCGGGAGCAGATGAGCAGTTCTTC. Translating gives CASSPALAGADEQFF.

The chain joins TRBV7-9 to TRBJ2-2, with D maybe TRBD2 (5 bases). V shed 4 bases and J shed 3 bases, with 18 bases lying between them. CDR3 length: 17 amino acids. Germline-derived CDR1 and CDR2 are SEHNR and FQNEAQ (reference sequence). The CDR3 DNA is TGTGCCAGCAGCTCCTGGGCGGGCCGAATCGACACCGGGGAGCTGTTTTTT. It specifies CASSSWAGRIDTGELFF.

The chain carries TRBV19 and TRBJ1-2; no reliable D call. This CDR3 is 13 amino acids long. CDR1 is LNHDA, CDR2 SQIVND, per germline (reference sequence). The V and J ends lost 3 bases and 2 bases respectively, with 7 bases between them. In DNA, the CDR3 is TGTGCCAGTAGTATTGAGGAAAACTATGGCTACACCTTC. Translated: CASSIEENYGYTF.

The CDR3 loop is CASSSRGHTEAFF. For the CDR3, the DNA is TGTGCCAGCAGTTCGAGGGGGCACACTGAAGCTTTCTTT. This chain joins TRBV12-3 or TRBV12-4 and TRBJ1-1; 7 bases align to TRBD1. This CDR3 has 13 amino acids. Trimming took 4 bases from V and 3 from J; bases not matched to a gene: 2.

Regarding this clone: Other nucleotide sequences from this sample produce the same CDR3. This chain connects TRBV9 to TRBJ1-2; a weak D match, TRBD1 (5 bases). This CDR3 comprises 12 residues. Germline V gene lookup returns CDR1 SGDLS and CDR2 YYNGEE. V lost 5 bases and J 4 bases, leaving 9 bases between the germline ends. CDR3 amino acids: CASRGQGYGYTF. DNA of the CDR3: TGTGCCAGCAGGGGGCAGGGCTATGGCTACACCTTC.

The chain combines TRBV15 with TRBJ1-2; D unclear. V was shortened by 0 bases and J by 3 bases, with 5 bases between the two germline ends. The CDR3 spans 13 residues. The V gene's germline CDR1 is LNHNV and CDR2 YYDKDF (reference sequence). DNA for the CDR3: TGTGCCACCAGCAGAGATCCTGACTATGGCTACACCTTC. As protein: CATSRDPDYGYTF.

The genes are TRBV5-1 and TRBJ1-1; D perhaps matches TRBD1 (6 bases). Trimming cost V 7 bases and J 1 base, with 17 bases left between them. CDR3 length: 15 residues. CDR1 and CDR2 (germline): SGHRS, YFSETQ. Here the CDR3 DNA reads TGCGCCAGCGCCCCCAGGGGCGGCCAGAACACTGAAGCTTTCTTT. This sequence encodes CASAPRGGQNTEAFF.

The rearrangement joins TRBV10-2 to TRBJ2-5; 8 bases map to TRBD2. The CDR3 spans 14 residues. Germline V gene sequence: CDR1 WSHSY, CDR2 SAAADI. J lost 7 bases, V lost 3 bases, and 7 bases had no gene match. CDR3 sequence reads: CASSDREGSGTQYF. DNA of the CDR3: TGCGCCAGCAGTGACCGGGAGGGGTCGGGGACCCAGTACTTC.